This TCR beta chain is drawn from a study of somatic mutations in cytotoxic T cells in rheumatoid arthritis (dated by TCRdb to the late 2010s). With respect to the entire study: Before any treatment started and right after they were diagnosed, patients gave peripheral blood samples (30 ml EDTA). Some V beta antibody-stained T-cell populations were flow-sorted on a FACSAria II or Sony SH800 at nearly 100% purity, and sorted V beta1+ cells also underwent TCRB sequencing. To characterize clonality, the study used TCRB deep sequencing while asking whether somatic mutations are carried by expanded CD8+ T-cell clones in newly diagnosed, untreated rheumatoid arthritis. TCRB deep sequencing covered over 55 patients with rheumatoid arthritis along with 15 to 20 healthy controls. Patient and control groups had essentially identical median ages.

The immunoSEQ assay was applied to genomic DNA for TCRB CDR3 sequencing. Per the authors' processing: Published virus-specific TCRB sequences were compared with patient CD8+ clones larger than 1%, and only a few matches were found. The analyses included only productive TCRB rearrangements. Defining a clone by its unique TCRB CDR3 sequence, the study calculated clonality as a productive clonality index derived from Shannon entropy. The template counts of each clone relative to the total templates per sample were used to calculate repertoire overlap between two samples. V-gene usage from TCRB sequencing and V-gene usage measured by flow cytometry were correlated (Spearman r of roughly 0.56). Here the immuneACCESS table is served through TCRdb, limited to in-frame sequences with V and J called. Missing clones are a known gap in these copies; in checked studies unresolved V genes cover under half, and the rest lacks a known reason. That table supplies the V and J calls and clone size; D and trimming were determined from the DNA. The sample includes over 15,000 clones, with approximately 67% observed a single time. The ten largest clonotypes hold over 15% of the sample.

Findings and caveats that apply to the study as a whole: The slight underrepresentation of TRBV07 in patients was not corrected for multiple comparisons. There was no significant difference in CD8+ T-cell clonality between rheumatoid arthritis patients and age-matched healthy controls. Several identical CD8+ TCRB sequences were found in both blood and synovial fluid, and in about an eighth of the 65 patients the largest CD8+ clone exceeded 20% of CD8+ cells. The antigen targets of the expanded CD8+ clones were unknown, and absence from virus-specific databases did not rule out viral specificity. In patients, CD8+ clonality rose with age (Spearman r ~ 0.46), which was not the case in healthy controls.

CD4+ and CD8+ cells were isolated by positive magnetic bead selection on an AutoMACS, and purity was checked by flow cytometry. Clonal expansions were first screened by flow cytometry with a TCR V beta antibody panel, then characterized by TCRB deep sequencing of sorted CD8+ fractions. Peripheral blood mononuclear cells were isolated by Ficoll-Paque PLUS density gradient separation. Nucleospin Tissue or Tissue XS kits were used to extract DNA from CD4-enriched, CD8-enriched or PBMC samples, and a Qubit 2.0 fluorometer was used for quantification. A remark on this clone: The antigen it binds to is not known. It has no much larger one-base neighbor in the sample; base qualities were not kept.

In the germline V gene (reference sequence), CDR1 corresponds to PRHDT and CDR2 to FYEKMQ. Including cysteine and phenylalanine, the CDR3 has 12 amino acids. The CDR3 DNA has 36 bases and is translated from base 1. V loses 5 bases of germline sequence and J loses 2 bases, and the interval between the two ends is 3 bases. The chain is assembled from TRBV13 and TRBJ1-4; no D segment can be confidently identified. Input material: CD8+ T cells sorted from blood. The sequence was collected from an adult with rheumatoid arthritis. The nucleotide sequence is given as TGTGCCAGCAGCGAGACTAATGAAAAACTGTTTTTT. Its product reads: CASSETNEKLFF.